Included here is one T cell receptor (beta chain) sequence, with context. Germline loops: CDR1 SEHNR, CDR2 FQNEAQ (reference sequence). Trimming cost V 5 bases and J 4 bases; bases outside gene matches: 13. The CDR3 is 17 residues long. This sample is drawn from a study of blood T cell repertoires in COVID-19. Study-wide background: Material from acute and convalescent COVID-19 was sourced from the United States, Italy and Spain.

The data were produced by immunoSEQ multiplex PCR, yet TCRdb's version contains in-frame clones alone and is incomplete. Of about 22,000 clones in the sample, approximately 80% were seen once. This chain joins TRBV7-9 and TRBJ2-1; 8 bases are a match to TRBD2. Sequencing was done on a sample of peripheral blood. This clonotype was obtained from a man between 70 and 80 years old with acute or convalescent COVID-19. The DNA for the CDR3 is TGTGCCAGCAGCGCTCCGATAACAGCGGGAGCGTACAATGAGCAGTTCTTC. The encoded protein is CASSAPITAGAYNEQFF.